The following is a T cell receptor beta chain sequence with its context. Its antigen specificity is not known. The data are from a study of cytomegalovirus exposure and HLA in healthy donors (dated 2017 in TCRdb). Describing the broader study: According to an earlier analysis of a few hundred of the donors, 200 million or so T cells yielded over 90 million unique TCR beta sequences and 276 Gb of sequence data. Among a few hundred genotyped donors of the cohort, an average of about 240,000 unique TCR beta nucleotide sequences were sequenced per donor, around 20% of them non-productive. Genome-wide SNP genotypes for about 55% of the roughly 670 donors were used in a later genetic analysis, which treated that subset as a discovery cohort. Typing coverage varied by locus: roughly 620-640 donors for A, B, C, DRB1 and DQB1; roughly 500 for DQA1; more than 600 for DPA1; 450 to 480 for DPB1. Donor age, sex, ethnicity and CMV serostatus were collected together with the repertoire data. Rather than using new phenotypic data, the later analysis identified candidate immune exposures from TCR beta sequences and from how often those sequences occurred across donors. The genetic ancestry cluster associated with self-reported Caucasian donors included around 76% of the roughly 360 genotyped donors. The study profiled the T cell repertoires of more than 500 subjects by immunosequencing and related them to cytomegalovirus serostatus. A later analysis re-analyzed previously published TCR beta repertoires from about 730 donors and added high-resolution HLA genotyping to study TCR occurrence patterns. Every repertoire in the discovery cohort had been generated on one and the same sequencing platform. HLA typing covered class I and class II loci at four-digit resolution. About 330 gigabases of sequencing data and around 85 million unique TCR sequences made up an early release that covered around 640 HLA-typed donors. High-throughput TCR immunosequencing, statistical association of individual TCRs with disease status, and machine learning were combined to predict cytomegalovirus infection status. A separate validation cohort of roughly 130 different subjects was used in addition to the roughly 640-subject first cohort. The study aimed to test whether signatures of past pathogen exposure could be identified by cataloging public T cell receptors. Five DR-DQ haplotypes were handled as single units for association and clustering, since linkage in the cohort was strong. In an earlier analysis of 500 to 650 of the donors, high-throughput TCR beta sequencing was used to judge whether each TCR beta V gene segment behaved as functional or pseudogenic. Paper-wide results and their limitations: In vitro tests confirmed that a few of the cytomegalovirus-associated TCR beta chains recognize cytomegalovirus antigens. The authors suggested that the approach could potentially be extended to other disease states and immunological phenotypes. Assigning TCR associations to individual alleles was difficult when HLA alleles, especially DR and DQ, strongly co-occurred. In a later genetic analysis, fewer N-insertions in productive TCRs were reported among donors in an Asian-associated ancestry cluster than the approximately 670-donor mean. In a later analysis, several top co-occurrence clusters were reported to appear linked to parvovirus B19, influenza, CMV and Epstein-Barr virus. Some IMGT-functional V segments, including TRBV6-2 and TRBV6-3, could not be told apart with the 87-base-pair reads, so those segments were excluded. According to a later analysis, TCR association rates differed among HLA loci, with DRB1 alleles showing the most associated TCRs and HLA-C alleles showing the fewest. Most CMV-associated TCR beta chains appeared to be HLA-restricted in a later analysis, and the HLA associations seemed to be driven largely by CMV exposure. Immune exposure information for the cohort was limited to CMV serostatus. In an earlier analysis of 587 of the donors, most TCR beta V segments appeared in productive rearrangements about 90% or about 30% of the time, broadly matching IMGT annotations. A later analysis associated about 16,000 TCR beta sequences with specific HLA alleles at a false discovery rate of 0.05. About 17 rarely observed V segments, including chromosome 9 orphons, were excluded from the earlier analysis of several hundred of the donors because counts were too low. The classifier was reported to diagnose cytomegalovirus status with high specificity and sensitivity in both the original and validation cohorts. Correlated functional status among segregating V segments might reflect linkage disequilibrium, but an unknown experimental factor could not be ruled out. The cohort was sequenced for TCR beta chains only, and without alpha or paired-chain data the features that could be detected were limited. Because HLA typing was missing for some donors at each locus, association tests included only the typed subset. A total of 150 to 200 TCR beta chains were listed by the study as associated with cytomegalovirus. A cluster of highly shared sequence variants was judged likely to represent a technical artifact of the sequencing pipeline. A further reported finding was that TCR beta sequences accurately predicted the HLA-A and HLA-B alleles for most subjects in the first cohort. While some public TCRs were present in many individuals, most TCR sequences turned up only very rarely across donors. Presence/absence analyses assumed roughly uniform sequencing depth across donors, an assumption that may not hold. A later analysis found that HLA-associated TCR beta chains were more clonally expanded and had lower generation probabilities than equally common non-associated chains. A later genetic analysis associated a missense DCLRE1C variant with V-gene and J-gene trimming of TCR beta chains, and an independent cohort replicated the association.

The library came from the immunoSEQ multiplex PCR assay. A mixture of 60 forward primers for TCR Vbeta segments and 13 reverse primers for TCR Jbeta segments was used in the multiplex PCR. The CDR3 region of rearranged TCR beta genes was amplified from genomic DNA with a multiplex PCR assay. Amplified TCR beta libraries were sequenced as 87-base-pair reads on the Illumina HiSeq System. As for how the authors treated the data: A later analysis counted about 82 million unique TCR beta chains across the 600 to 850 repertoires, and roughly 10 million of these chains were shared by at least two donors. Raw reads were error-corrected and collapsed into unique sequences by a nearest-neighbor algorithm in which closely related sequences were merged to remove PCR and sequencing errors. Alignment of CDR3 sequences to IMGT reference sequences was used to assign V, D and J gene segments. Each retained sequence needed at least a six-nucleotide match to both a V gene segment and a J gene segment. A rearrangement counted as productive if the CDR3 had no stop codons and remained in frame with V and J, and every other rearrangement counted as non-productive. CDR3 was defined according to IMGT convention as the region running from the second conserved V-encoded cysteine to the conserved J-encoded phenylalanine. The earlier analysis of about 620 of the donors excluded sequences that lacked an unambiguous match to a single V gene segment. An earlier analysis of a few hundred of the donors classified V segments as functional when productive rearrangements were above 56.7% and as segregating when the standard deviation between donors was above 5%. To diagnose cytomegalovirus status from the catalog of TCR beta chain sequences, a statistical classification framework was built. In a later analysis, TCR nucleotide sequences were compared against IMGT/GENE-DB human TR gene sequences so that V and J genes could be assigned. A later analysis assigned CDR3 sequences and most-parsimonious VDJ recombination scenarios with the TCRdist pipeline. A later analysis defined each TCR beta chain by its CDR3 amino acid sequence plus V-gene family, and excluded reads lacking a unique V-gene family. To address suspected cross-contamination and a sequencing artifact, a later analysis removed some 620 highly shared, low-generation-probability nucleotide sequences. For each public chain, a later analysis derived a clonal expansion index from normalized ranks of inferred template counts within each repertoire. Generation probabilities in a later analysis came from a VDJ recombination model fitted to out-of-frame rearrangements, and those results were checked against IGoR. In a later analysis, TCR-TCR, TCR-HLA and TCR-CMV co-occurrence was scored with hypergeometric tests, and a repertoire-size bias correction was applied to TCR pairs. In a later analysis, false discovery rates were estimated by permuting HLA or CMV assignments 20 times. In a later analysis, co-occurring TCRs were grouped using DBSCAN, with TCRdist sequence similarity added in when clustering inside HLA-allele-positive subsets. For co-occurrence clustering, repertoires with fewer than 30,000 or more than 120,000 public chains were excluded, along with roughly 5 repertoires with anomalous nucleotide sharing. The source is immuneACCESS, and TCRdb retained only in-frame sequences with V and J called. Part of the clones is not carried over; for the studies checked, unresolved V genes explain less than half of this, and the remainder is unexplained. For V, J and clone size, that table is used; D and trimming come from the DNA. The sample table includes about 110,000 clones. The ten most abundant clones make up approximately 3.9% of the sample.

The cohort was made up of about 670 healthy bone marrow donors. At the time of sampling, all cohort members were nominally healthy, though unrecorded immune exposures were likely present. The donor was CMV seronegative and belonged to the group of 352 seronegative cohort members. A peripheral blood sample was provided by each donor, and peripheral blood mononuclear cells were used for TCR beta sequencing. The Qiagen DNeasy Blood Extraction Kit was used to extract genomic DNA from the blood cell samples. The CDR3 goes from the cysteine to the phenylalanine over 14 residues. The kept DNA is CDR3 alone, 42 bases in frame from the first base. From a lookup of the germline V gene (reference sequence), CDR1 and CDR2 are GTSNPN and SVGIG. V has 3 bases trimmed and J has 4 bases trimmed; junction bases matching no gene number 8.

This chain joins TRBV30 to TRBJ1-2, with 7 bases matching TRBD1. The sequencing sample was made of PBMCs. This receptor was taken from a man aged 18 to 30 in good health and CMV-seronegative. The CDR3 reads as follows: CAWSALGQTYGYTF. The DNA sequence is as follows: TGTGCCTGGAGCGCCTTGGGACAGACCTATGGCTACACCTTC.